A single sample is the source of the 23 T cell receptor beta chains below, sequenced in a study of patients and donors after allogeneic stem cell transplantation. MiXCR was run by TCRdb on the RT-PCR reads, yielding one entry per CDR3 protein. The sample gives more than 150,000 distinct CDR3 sequences, 41% of which show up once; 33% is in the top ten. The sample comprised blood, either unsorted or a sorted T cell fraction (not recorded which). Receptor source: a human donor who was either an allogeneic HSCT recipient or a stem cell or donor lymphocyte infusion donor (not recorded which). It is not recorded whose cells these are; they may come from a transplant donor.

The V and J genes are TRBV4-2 and TRBJ2-7, with D tentatively TRBD2 (5 bases). The germline CDR1 and CDR2 sequences are LGHNA and YNFKEQ. The V end was cut by 3 bases, the J end by 4 bases, with 13 bases between. The CDR3 has 14 residues. This chain's CDR3 is CASSHLPEVYEQYF. CDR3 sequence (DNA): TGTGCCAGCAGCCACCTTCCGGAGGTGTACGAGCAGTACTTC.

The CDR3 nucleotides read TGTGCCAGCAGCCAAGAATATGCCGGGGAGCTGTTTTTT. As protein: CASSQEYAGELFF. This chain connects TRBV4-2 to TRBJ2-2; no clear D gene. This CDR3 spans 13 amino acids. V dropped 0 bases and J dropped 6 bases, with 5 bases sitting between them. The germline V gene has CDR1 LGHNA and CDR2 YNFKEQ.

The V call is TRBV29-1, the J call TRBJ2-3, with D possibly matching TRBD2 (5 bases). With 6 bases removed from V and 0 bases from J, the gap between germline ends came to 16 bases. Germline CDR1 is SQVTM and CDR2 is ANQGSEA. This CDR3 has 15 amino acids. The CDR3 DNA sequence: TGCAGCGTAGGAGGCCTACACCATAGCACAGATACGCAGTATTTT. Its translation: CSVGGLHHSTDTQYF.

This clonotype was recorded a few times. The chain is built from TRBV5-6 and TRBJ2-2; D tentatively fits TRBD1 or TRBD2 (5 bases each). The CDR3 loop spans 15 amino acids. The V end was cut by 1 base, the J end by 6 bases, with 13 bases between. Germline V gene sequence: CDR1 SGHDT, CDR2 YYEEEE. For the CDR3, the DNA is TGTGCCAGCAGCTTGTTGCCCGGGACCTCCGGGGAGCTGTTTTTT. Translation gives CASSLLPGTSGELFF.

There are a few counts of this clonotype. The genes are TRBV12-3 or TRBV12-4 and TRBJ2-5, with D hard to call. The CDR3 has 16 residues. V lost 3 bases, J lost 2 bases, and 16 bases lay in between. CDR3 DNA sequence: TGTGCCAGCAGTTTTGGTTCTGGAGCCTTTCAAGAGACCCAGTACTTC. It encodes CASSFGSGAFQETQYF.

The chain uses TRBV7-2 and TRBJ1-3; D call uncertain. Germline V gene sequence: CDR1 SGHTA, CDR2 FQGNSA. The CDR3 sequence is 13 residues long. V shed 6 bases and J shed 4 bases, with 10 bases lying between them. DNA of the CDR3: TGTGCCAGCAGTATAGACGGGGGAAACACCATATATTTT. This codes for CASSIDGGNTIYF.

The chain couples TRBV5-1 to TRBJ2-7, with D uncertain. The CDR3 runs to 15 residues. The V and J ends lost 0 bases and 3 bases respectively, with 13 bases between them. The germline V gene encodes CDR1 SGHRS and CDR2 YFSETQ. In nucleotides, the CDR3 is TGCGCCAGCAGCTTGGAGGCAGCCCCCATCTACGAGCAGTACTTC. The encoded protein is CASSLEAAPIYEQYF.

This clonotype turned up a few times. The rearrangement uses TRBV6-5 and TRBJ1-1, with D perhaps matching TRBD1 (5 bases). The V gene lost 2 bases and the J gene lost 0 bases, with 16 bases spanning the gap. Germline V CDR1 and CDR2: MNHEY, SVGAGI. This CDR3 is built from 17 residues. CDR3 sequence: CASSYGDGTIMNTEAFF. In DNA form, the CDR3 reads TGTGCCAGCAGTTACGGGGACGGTACCATTATGAACACTGAAGCTTTCTTT.

This clonotype occurred once. The chain joins TRBV20-1 to TRBJ2-7; unclear D gene. This CDR3 contains 12 residues. CDR1 DFQATT and CDR2 SNEGSKA come from the germline V gene (reference sequence). Trimming stripped 1 base from V and 6 bases from J, with 10 bases between. This CDR3 is CSARGQVGEQYF. The CDR3 DNA follows: TGCAGTGCTAGAGGCCAGGTGGGCGAGCAGTACTTC.

The chain is built from TRBV28 and TRBJ1-2; 7 bases match TRBD1. V dropped 2 bases and J dropped 6; count of bases not matched to a gene: 6. This CDR3 has 14 residues. Germline values: CDR1 MDHEN, CDR2 SYDVKM. CDR3 protein: CASSLHRGGNGYTF. The CDR3 DNA reads TGTGCCAGCAGTTTACATAGAGGGGGCAATGGCTACACCTTC.

This clonotype is a singleton in its sample. The genes are TRBV20-1 and TRBJ2-3; 11 bases are shared with TRBD2. The CDR3 runs to 15 residues. Germline CDR1 and CDR2: DFQATT and SNEGSKA (reference sequence). Germline trimming cut 0 bases from V and 6 bases from J; bases unmatched to any gene: 5. The CDR3 nucleotides read TGCAGTGCTAGAGATTTAGCGGGAGGGCCTGATACGCAGTATTTT. It is translated as CSARDLAGGPDTQYF.

This clonotype was found once. The chain combines TRBV5-1 with TRBJ2-1, with 13 bases matching TRBD2. This CDR3 is built from 17 residues. The V segment lost 1 base and the J segment 6 bases; nucleotides outside the gene matches: 7. CDR1 and CDR2 from the germline V gene are SGHRS and YFSETQ. CDR3 sequence (DNA): TGCGCCAGCAGCTTGCGATCGACTAGCGGGAGGACCAATGAGCAGTTCTTC. Translated, it gives CASSLRSTSGRTNEQFF.

The chain uses TRBV19 and TRBJ1-1; a possible D gene is TRBD1 (6 bases). V lost 6 bases and J lost 3, with 20 bases in between. Germline lookup yields CDR1 LNHDA and CDR2 SQIVND (reference sequence). The CDR3 sequence is 16 residues long. The CDR3 protein is CASSLLRDTGHTEAFF. The CDR3 bases are TGTGCCAGTAGCCTTCTGAGGGACACTGGACACACTGAAGCTTTCTTT.

The sample holds a few counts of this clonotype. The gene calls are TRBV6-5 and TRBJ2-2; 8 bases align to TRBD1. V was pared by 0 bases and J by 6 bases, with 6 bases of the junction left unmatched. The CDR3 is 16 amino acids. In germline, CDR1 is MNHEY, CDR2 SVGAGI. The CDR3 bases are TGTGCCAGCAGTTACTCGACCCAGGGGGCGCCCGGGGAGCTGTTTTTT. It yields the protein CASSYSTQGAPGELFF.

This chain links TRBV9 with TRBJ1-1, with D possibly matching TRBD1 (5 bases). From germline, CDR1 is SGDLS and CDR2 YYNGEE. Trimming took 0 bases from V and 2 from J, leaving 8 bases between them. The CDR3 runs to 14 residues. CDR3 DNA: TGTGCCAGCAGCGTAGCACAGGCCAACACTGAAGCTTTCTTT. This encodes CASSVAQANTEAFF.

In its sample, this clonotype was seen a few times. The gene calls are TRBV4-2 and TRBJ2-7, with D uncertain. CDR3 length equals 12 residues. Trimming removed 4 bases at V and 4 bases at J, with 8 bases between. Germline CDR1 reads LGHNA; CDR2 reads YNFKEQ. The CDR3: CASSRGVYEQYF. The CDR3 DNA sequence: TGTGCCAGCAGCCGAGGCGTGTACGAGCAGTACTTC.

The V gene is TRBV13, the J gene TRBJ1-1; D unresolved. Trimming left V 1 base short and J 1 base short, with 13 bases between. Germline CDR1 is PRHDT and CDR2 is FYEKMQ (reference sequence). The CDR3 runs to 16 residues. CDR3 bases: TGTGCCAGCAGCTTAGTTACGGGGAAGGGGAACACTGAAGCTTTCTTT. This codes for CASSLVTGKGNTEAFF.

The chain combines TRBV6-5 with TRBJ2-1; 8 bases are a match to TRBD2. CDR1 is MNHEY, CDR2 SVGAGI, per germline. The CDR3 is 15 amino acids. The trim removed 6 bases at V and 3 bases at J, leaving 7 bases unmatched. Here the CDR3 reads CASSPTSGRYNEQFF. The CDR3 nucleotides read TGTGCCAGCAGCCCTACTAGCGGACGCTACAATGAGCAGTTCTTC.

The V gene is TRBV12-3 or TRBV12-4, the J gene TRBJ1-1, with D possibly TRBD1 on 6 matching bases. V was trimmed by 3 bases and J by 6 bases, leaving 17 bases between them. The CDR3 has 15 amino acids. The CDR3 DNA reads TGTGCCAGCAGTTTCCCCACTTCGGGACACCCTGAAGCTTTCTTT. Translation gives CASSFPTSGHPEAFF.

This clonotype was observed a few times. The chain couples TRBV14 to TRBJ1-1, with D tentatively TRBD1 (5 bases). The germline V and J ends were trimmed by 4 bases and 4 bases, with 10 bases remaining between them. Germline V CDR1 and CDR2: SGHDN, FVKESK. This CDR3 region has 13 residues. The CDR3 region is CASSLGHATEAFF. CDR3 bases: TGTGCCAGCAGCCTTGGACATGCCACTGAAGCTTTCTTT.

The chain joins TRBV4-3 to TRBJ2-7, with TRBD2 as a possible D gene (6 bases). Germline V lookup: CDR1 LGHNA, CDR2 YSLEER. The V end lost 0 bases, the J end lost 0 bases, and 9 bases lay between the germline ends. The CDR3 runs to 15 residues. The chain's CDR3 is CASSQDRDFSYEQYF. The CDR3 DNA sequence: TGCGCCAGCAGCCAAGATCGGGACTTCTCCTACGAGCAGTACTTC.

This chain connects TRBV9 to TRBJ1-2; unclear D gene. The CDR3 is 14 residues long. The V end was cut by 1 base, the J end by 7 bases, with 14 bases between. CDR1 is SGDLS and CDR2 is YYNGEE in the germline V gene. CDR3 sequence reads: CASSVNGGARGYTF. The CDR3 DNA sequence: TGTGCCAGCAGCGTAAATGGCGGCGCGCGTGGCTACACCTTC.

CDR3 DNA sequence: TGTGCCAGCAGCCTACTTCAGCTAGCGGGTGGCGATGAGCAGTTCTTC. Translation: CASSLLQLAGGDEQFF. The chain has TRBV4-2 and TRBJ2-1; 8 bases match TRBD2. The CDR3 spans 16 residues. The V and J ends lost 4 bases and 8 bases, in that order; junction bases with no gene match: 13. Germline loops: CDR1 LGHNA, CDR2 YNFKEQ.